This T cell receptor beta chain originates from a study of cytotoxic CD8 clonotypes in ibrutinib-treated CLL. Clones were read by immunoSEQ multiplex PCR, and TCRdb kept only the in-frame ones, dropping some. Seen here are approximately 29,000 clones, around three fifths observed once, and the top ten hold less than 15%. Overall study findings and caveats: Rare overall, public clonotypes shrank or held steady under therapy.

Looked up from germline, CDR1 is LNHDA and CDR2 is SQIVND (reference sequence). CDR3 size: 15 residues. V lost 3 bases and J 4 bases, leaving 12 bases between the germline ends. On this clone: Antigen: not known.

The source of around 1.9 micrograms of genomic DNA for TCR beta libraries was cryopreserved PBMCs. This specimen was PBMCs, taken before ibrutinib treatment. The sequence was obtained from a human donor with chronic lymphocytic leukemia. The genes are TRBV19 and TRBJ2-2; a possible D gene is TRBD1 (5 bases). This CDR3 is CASSIPQGSTGELFF. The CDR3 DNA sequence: TGTGCCAGTAGTATCCCGCAGGGTAGCACCGGGGAGCTGTTTTTT. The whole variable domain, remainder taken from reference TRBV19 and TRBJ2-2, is DGGITQSPKYLFRKEGQNVTLSCEQNLNHDAMYWYRQDPGQGLRLIYYSQIVNDFQKGDIAEGYSVSREKKESFPLTVTSAQKNPTAFYLCASSIPQGSTGELFFGEGSRLTVL.